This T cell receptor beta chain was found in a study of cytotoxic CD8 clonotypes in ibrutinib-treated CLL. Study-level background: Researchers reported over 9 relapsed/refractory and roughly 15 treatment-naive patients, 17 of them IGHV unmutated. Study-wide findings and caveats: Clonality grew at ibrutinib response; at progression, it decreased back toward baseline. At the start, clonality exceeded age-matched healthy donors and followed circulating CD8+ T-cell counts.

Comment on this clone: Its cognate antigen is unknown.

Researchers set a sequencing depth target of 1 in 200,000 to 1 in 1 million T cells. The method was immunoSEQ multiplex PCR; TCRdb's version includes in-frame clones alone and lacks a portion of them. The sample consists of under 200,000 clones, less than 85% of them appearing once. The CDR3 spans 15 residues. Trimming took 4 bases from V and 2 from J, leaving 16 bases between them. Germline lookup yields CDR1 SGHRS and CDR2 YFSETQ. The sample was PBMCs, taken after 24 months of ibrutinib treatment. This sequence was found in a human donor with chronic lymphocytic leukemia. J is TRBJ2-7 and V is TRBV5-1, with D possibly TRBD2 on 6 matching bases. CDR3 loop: CASSAGTRSTYEQYF. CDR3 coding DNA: TGCGCCAGCAGCGCCGGGACTCGGAGTACCTACGAGCAGTACTTC.